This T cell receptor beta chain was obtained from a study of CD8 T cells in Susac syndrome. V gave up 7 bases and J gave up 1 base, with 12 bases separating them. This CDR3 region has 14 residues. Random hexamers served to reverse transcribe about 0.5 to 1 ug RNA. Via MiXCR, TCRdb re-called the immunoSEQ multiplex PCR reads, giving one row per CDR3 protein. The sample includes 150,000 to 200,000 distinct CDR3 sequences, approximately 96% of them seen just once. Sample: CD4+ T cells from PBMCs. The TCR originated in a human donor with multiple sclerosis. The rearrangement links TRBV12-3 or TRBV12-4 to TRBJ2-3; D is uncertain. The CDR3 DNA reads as TGTGCCAGCAAACCCACGGTCCGCACAGATACGCAGTATTTT. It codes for CASKPTVRTDTQYF.